A selection of T cell receptor beta chains follows, all from one sample in a study of vaccination and CD4 T cells after COVID-19. TCRdb used MiXCR to reprocess the PCR reads, holding one entry per CDR3 protein. The sample shows about 16,000 distinct CDR3 sequences, approximately 57% of them seen only once. These receptors are not linked to any known antigen. The sample comprised CD4+ T cells from blood, cultured in vitro. The receptors come from a human donor who had recovered from COVID-19. Each CDR3 is given with its conserved first and last residue. The order of the fields is V gene, D gene, clone size, J gene, CDR3 DNA, CDR3 protein. The D gene is left open where the match is weak. Where a row states a size, it is once, few, many or the class of an expanded clone; other rows omit it.

TRBV5-1	NA	NA	TRBJ1-2	TGCGCCAGCAGGCAGATAACGAGTGGTAACTATGGCTACACCTTC	CASRQITSGNYGYTF
TRBV11-1	TRBD1	few	TRBJ2-7	TGTGCCAGCAGCTTTCCGGGACAGGCAACCTACGAGCAGTACTTC	CASSFPGQATYEQYF
TRBV7-8	TRBD1	few	TRBJ1-2	TGTGCCAGCAGCTTATCGGACAGGGGGTATGGCTACACCTTC	CASSLSDRGYGYTF
TRBV27	NA	NA	TRBJ1-2	TGTGCCAGCAGTTTATCGAGACAGTCCCAGGGCTACACCTTC	CASSLSRQSQGYTF
TRBV12-3/TRBV12-4	NA	NA	TRBJ2-3	TGTGCCAGCAGTTTAGGTCCAGTAGGAGATACGCAGTATTTT	CASSLGPVGDTQYF
TRBV20-1	TRBD2	NA	TRBJ2-5	TGCAGTGTTTCTTACGGGGGGGCCGGGACCCAGTACTTC	CSVSYGGAGTQYF
TRBV19	TRBD1	few	TRBJ1-1	TGTGCCAGTAGTATAACAGGGGAGGGTACTGAAGCTTTCTTT	CASSITGEGTEAFF
TRBV14	TRBD2	NA	TRBJ2-3	TGTGCCAGCAGCCAAGCATTCGGGCGGGGGTCCAATACGCAGTATTTT	CASSQAFGRGSNTQYF
TRBV7-8	NA	NA	TRBJ2-7	TGTGCCAGCAGCTTAGGGCGAAACGAGCAGTACTTC	CASSLGRNEQYF
TRBV2	NA	NA	TRBJ1-2	TGTGCCAGCAGTGCTGGACGGCTAAACTATGGCTACACCTTC	CASSAGRLNYGYTF
TRBV7-9	NA	NA	TRBJ2-4	TGTGCCAGCAGCTTAGAGGTAGCCAAAAACATTCAGTACTTC	CASSLEVAKNIQYF
TRBV6-1	TRBD2	NA	TRBJ2-5	TGTGCCAGCAACAATCCCGGACTAGCGGGAGGGGAAGAGACCCAGTACTTC	CASNNPGLAGGEETQYF
TRBV27	NA	few	TRBJ2-2	TGTGCCAGCAGCCACCCGACCGGGGAGCTGTTTTTT	CASSHPTGELFF
TRBV30	NA	NA	TRBJ1-1	TGTGCCTGTAAAATACCAAAGGTCGCTGAAGCTTTCTTT	CACKIPKVAEAFF
TRBV18	NA	NA	TRBJ1-1	TGTGCCAGCTCATCGGACAGCTACACTGAAGCTTTCTTT	CASSSDSYTEAFF
TRBV12-3/TRBV12-4	TRBD1	once	TRBJ1-1	TGTGCCAGCAGTTTGGGCAGGGGGCCCACTGAAGCTTTCTTT	CASSLGRGPTEAFF
TRBV5-5	TRBD1	NA	TRBJ1-6	TGTGCCAGCAGCGGCCCAGACAGGGTCCTCTCCTATAATTCACCCCTCCACTTT	CASSGPDRVLSYNSPLHF
TRBV7-8	TRBD1	few	TRBJ2-4	TGTGCCAGCAGCTTTCTACAGGGGGACAAAAACATTCAGTACTTC	CASSFLQGDKNIQYF
TRBV7-2	TRBD2	once	TRBJ2-5	TGTGCCAGCAGCTTAGGCCTAGCGGGAGAGACCCAGTACTTC	CASSLGLAGETQYF
TRBV2	NA	NA	TRBJ1-4	TGTGCCACCCGTTATACAGGGAACGCTAATGAAAAACTGTTTTTT	CATRYTGNANEKLFF
TRBV2	NA	few	TRBJ2-7	TGTGCCAGCACCAGGGGCCCCTACGAGCAGTACTTC	CASTRGPYEQYF
TRBV6-1	TRBD2	NA	TRBJ2-3	TGTGCCAGCGGGACCGGACGGGGGGGAACAGATACGCAGTATTTT	CASGTGRGGTDTQYF